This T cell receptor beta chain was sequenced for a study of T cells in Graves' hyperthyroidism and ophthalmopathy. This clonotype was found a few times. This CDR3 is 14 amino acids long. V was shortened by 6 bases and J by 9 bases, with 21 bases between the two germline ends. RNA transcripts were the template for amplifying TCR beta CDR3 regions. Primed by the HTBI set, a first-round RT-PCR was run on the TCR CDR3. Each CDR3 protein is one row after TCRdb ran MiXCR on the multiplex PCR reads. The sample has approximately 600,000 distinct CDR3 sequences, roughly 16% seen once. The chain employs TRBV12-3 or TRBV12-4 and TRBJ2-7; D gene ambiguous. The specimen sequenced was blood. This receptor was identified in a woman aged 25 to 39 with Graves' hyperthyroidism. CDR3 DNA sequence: TGTGCCAGCAGCCCCACCCCTGGATTACGCGGGCAGTACTTC. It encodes CASSPTPGLRGQYF.